This T cell receptor beta chain was sequenced for a study of CD4+ T cells in melanoma. In its sample, this clone was seen a few times. What it binds is unknown. Method: immunoSEQ multiplex PCR; TCRdb's copy keeps in-frame clones and lacks some. Of more than 10,000 clones in the sample, approximately 68% were seen once. V was pared by 1 base and J by 6 bases, with 7 bases of the junction left unmatched. The germline V gene encodes CDR1 SGHNT and CDR2 YYREEE (reference sequence). There are 15 residues in the CDR3. Whole-study findings and limits: Diverse differentiation states were reported for melanoma neoantigen-specific CD4+ T cells. A reported correlation linked neoantigen-specific CD4+ T cells to CD8+, macrophage and B cell function.

This clonotype was sampled from a human donor with melanoma. Sample: cells from a culture (not recorded whether cultured in vitro). This chain links TRBV5-4 with TRBJ2-7; 10 bases are shared with TRBD2. The CDR3 loop is CASSLRGLAGAEQYF. The CDR3 DNA follows: TGTGCCAGCAGCTTGAGGGGGCTAGCGGGGGCCGAGCAGTACTTC.